This TCR beta chain is from a study of memory B cells and T cells in multiple sclerosis. TCRdb keeps only in-frame clones here, not all; method: immunoSEQ multiplex PCR. The sample consists of approximately 47,000 clones, roughly 87% of them appearing once. Germline V gene data show CDR1 as LNHDA and CDR2 as SQIVND (reference sequence). V was clipped by 4 bases and J by 3 bases; unmatched bases: 17. This CDR3 contains 18 residues. This clone appeared a single time. Its specificity is unknown. After stimulus-free culture, autoproliferating CFSE-dim and non-proliferating CFSE-high T cells were sequenced separately. Replicate wells were pooled after 7 days of stimulus-free culture of 5x10^7 CFSE-labeled PBMCs. CFSE at roughly 0.51 uM labeled the PBMCs, which were then cultured unstimulated.

The clonotype was recovered from a human donor with multiple sclerosis. Sequencing was carried out using PBMCs from blood kept in culture. The chain carries TRBV19 and TRBJ1-1; 7 bases map to TRBD1. The CDR3 region has the DNA TGTGCCAGTAGTACCCCCGACAGGGCCGAATTAGTCTACACTGAAGCTTTCTTT. It translates to CASSTPDRAELVYTEAFF.